Included here is one T cell receptor beta chain sequence, with context. The patients chosen for sequencing had shown expansion of CD8+CD57+ cells (detected by flow cytometry). The CDR3 loop spans 13 amino acids. CDR1 is ENHRY and CDR2 is SYGVKD in the germline V gene. V was cut by 5 bases and J by 6 bases, with 13 bases left in between. For CDR3 and TCR beta VDJ profiling, genomic DNA was the template used. A single record per CDR3 protein comes from TCRdb applying MiXCR to the reads. The table has about 240,000 distinct CDR3 sequences, roughly half seen once. The data belong to a study of CD8+CD57+ T cells in acquired aplastic anemia.

Sequenced: sorted CD4+, CD8+, or CD8+CD57+ T cells (not recorded which) from PBMCs. This TCR came from a human donor with aplastic anemia. V is TRBV10-3 and J is TRBJ1-2, with D tentatively TRBD1 (5 bases). The CDR3 spells CAISRRDVHGYTF. CDR3 in DNA: TGTGCCATCAGTAGACGGGACGTACATGGCTACACCTTC.